The sequence of this TCR beta chain was determined in a study of blood T cell repertoires in COVID-19. Study-wide context: T cells, B-cell-depleted T cells, or PBMCs supplied cDNA or gDNA.

Sequencing was performed with immunoSEQ multiplex PCR; in TCRdb, only in-frame clones are kept and a portion is missing. The sample carries 50,000 or so clones, approximately 80% recorded once. The CDR3 contains 12 residues. CDR1 is LGHDT and CDR2 is YNNKEL in the germline V gene (reference sequence). Trimming removed 2 bases at V and 15 bases at J, with 14 bases between. The chain has TRBV3-1 (or the pseudogene TRBV3-2) and TRBJ2-1; D is unresolved. The sequenced sample consisted of peripheral blood. This sequence originates from a human donor with active or convalescent COVID-19. The donor label of this sample is uncertain. The chain's CDR3 is CASSQPAGRPFF. The DNA for the CDR3 is TGTGCCAGCAGCCAACCGGCAGGCAGACCGTTCTTC.